The entry that follows covers one T cell receptor (beta chain) sequence. The sample originates from a study of shared clonotypes between healthy human individuals. Study details: Aged between 18 and 49, the donors were a couple of women and a few men.

Healthy HIV-negative adults with no recent acute infections or vaccinations were recruited as donors. Researchers divided each subset's genomic DNA evenly across several immunoSEQ plates. Produced via immunoSEQ multiplex PCR; TCRdb's table is partial and in-frame only. This sample has about 530,000 clones, with approximately 79% found just once. The sequence was collected from a middle-aged woman in good health. Some clones in this sample may be carry-over from other donors' samples. The sequenced material came from PBMCs.

CDR3 DNA sequence: TGTGCCAGTAGTTCAGGGTGGGGCAATGAGCAGTTCTTC. Translating it yields CASSSGWGNEQFF. This chain uses TRBV19 with TRBJ2-1, with D perhaps TRBD1 (5 bases). Trimming cost V 5 bases and J 6 bases, with 11 bases left between them. The CDR3 is made up of 13 amino acids. The germline V gene has CDR1 LNHDA and CDR2 SQIVND (reference sequence). Based on the CDR3 plus reference TRBV19 and TRBJ2-1, the full variable domain is DGGITQSPKYLFRKEGQNVTLSCEQNLNHDAMYWYRQDPGQGLRLIYYSQIVNDFQKGDIAEGYSVSREKKESFPLTVTSAQKNPTAFYLCASSSGWGNEQFFGPGTRLTVL.